The subject of this entry is one T cell receptor beta chain. Its matching antigen is unknown. This entry comes from a study of cytomegalovirus exposure and HLA in healthy donors. Study-wide points: The study listed approximately 160 cytomegalovirus-associated TCR beta chains. Roughly even sequencing depth across donors was the assumption behind the presence/absence analyses.

Both 60 Vbeta primers and 13 Jbeta primers went into the PCR. The table came from immunoSEQ multiplex PCR; TCRdb's copy has only in-frame clones and leaves some out. In the table there are 200,000 to 250,000 clones, about 85% of which are singletons. Healthy bone marrow donors made up the donors. CDR3 length: 15 amino acids. Germline lookup yields CDR1 SGHDN and CDR2 FVKESK. The germline V and J ends were trimmed by 5 bases and 4 bases, with 17 bases remaining between them. The source is a girl between 2 and 10 years old in good health and CMV-seronegative. The sample taken for sequencing was PBMCs. V gene TRBV14 combines with J gene TRBJ1-2; the D gene is possibly TRBD1 (5 bases). The DNA of the CDR3 is TGTGCCAGCAGCTCCCGACAGTTATCCTTCTATGGCTACACCTTC. Its protein is CASSSRQLSFYGYTF.